These 31 T cell receptor beta chains came from one sample sequenced in a study of cytomegalovirus exposure and HLA in healthy donors. 60 Vbeta and 13 Jbeta primers were used in PCR. This table comes from immunoSEQ multiplex PCR, and its TCRdb copy is limited to in-frame clones, with some not included. Its clone listing holds tens of thousands of clones. The sample comprised PBMCs. These receptors originate from a woman in her thirties or forties in good health and CMV-seronegative.

V is TRBV19 and J is TRBJ1-4; TRBD1 matches 8 bases. This CDR3 contains 16 residues. V shed 3 bases and J 3 bases; nucleotides not matched to a gene: 6. The V gene's germline CDR1 is LNHDA and CDR2 SQIVND (reference sequence). The CDR3 nucleotides read TGTGCCAGTAGTATCAGGGGGCAAGTCGCTAATGAAAAACTGTTTTTT. It is translated as CASSIRGQVANEKLFF.

This chain uses TRBV10-3 with TRBJ2-1; TRBD2 agrees at 7 bases. This CDR3 contains 13 residues. Trimming took 1 base from V and 7 from J; bases not matched to a gene: 1. Germline CDR1 is ENHRY and CDR2 is SYGVKD. This CDR3 reads CAISELGGNEQFF. The DNA of the CDR3 is TGTGCCATCAGTGAGTTGGGAGGGAATGAGCAGTTCTTC.

The V gene is TRBV29-1, the J gene TRBJ1-1; 7 nucleotides line up with TRBD1. Germline loops: CDR1 SQVTM, CDR2 ANQGSEA. The CDR3 loop spans 13 amino acids. The trim removed 4 bases at V and 7 bases at J, leaving 9 bases unmatched. CDR3 DNA: TGCAGCGTTGTCGTGACAGGGACCGTTGAAGCTTTCTTT. It yields the protein CSVVVTGTVEAFF.

The chain carries TRBV11-2 and TRBJ2-7, with 7 bases lining up with TRBD1. The germline V gene has CDR1 SGHAT and CDR2 FQNNGV. The CDR3 contains 15 residues. Unmatched junction bases numbered 13, after V lost 6 bases and J lost 5 bases. The CDR3 DNA sequence: TGTGCCAGCAGTCGGAACCCGGGACAGTCCGACGAGCAGTACTTC. Protein sequence: CASSRNPGQSDEQYF.

The chain joins TRBV18 to TRBJ2-1; 8 nucleotides align to TRBD2. Germline V gives CDR1 KGHSH, CDR2 LQKENI. CDR3 size: 15 residues. V lost 3 bases and J lost 6; bases outside the gene matches: 7. The CDR3 reads CASSPELAGINEQFF. The CDR3 coding sequence is TGTGCCAGCTCACCGGAATTAGCGGGGATCAATGAGCAGTTCTTC.

The chain couples TRBV30 to TRBJ2-5; the D is unclear. This CDR3 comprises 12 residues. V was cut by 2 bases and J by 0 bases, with 4 bases left in between. The germline CDR1 and CDR2 sequences are GTSNPN and SVGIG (reference sequence). The CDR3 DNA sequence: TGTGCCTGGAGTATAAACCAAGAGACCCAGTACTTC. Translating gives CAWSINQETQYF.

Worth noting for this clone: The junction departs from the called germline gene at one end, perhaps through a read error. The chain joins TRBV9 to TRBJ2-3, with D tentatively TRBD1 (6 bases). Germline V gene sequence: CDR1 SGDLS, CDR2 YYNGEE. This CDR3 spans 16 amino acids. The CDR3: CASSPRGGDRTDKQYF. CDR3 bases: TGTGCCAGCAGCCCCCGAGGGGGAGACCGCACAGATAAGCAGTATTTT.

This rearrangement joins TRBV7-9 to TRBJ1-2; D possibly corresponds to TRBD1 (6 bases). Trimming took 4 bases from V and 5 from J, leaving 20 bases between them. The CDR3 totals 16 residues. CDR1 and CDR2 (germline): SEHNR, FQNEAQ (reference sequence). The CDR3 coding sequence is TGTGCCAGCAGCTCGGTTTGGGAGGGGGTTTCATATGGCTACACCTTC. It translates to CASSSVWEGVSYGYTF.

The V gene is TRBV5-1, the J gene TRBJ1-4; D possibly corresponds to TRBD1 (6 bases). The CDR3 is 16 residues long. V was trimmed by 0 bases and J by 6 bases, leaving 15 bases between them. Per the germline V gene, CDR1 is SGHRS and CDR2 is YFSETQ. This chain's CDR3 is CASSLVGGGLHEKLFF. Here the CDR3 DNA reads TGCGCCAGCAGCTTGGTTGGGGGGGGCCTTCATGAAAAACTGTTTTTT.

The rearrangement joins TRBV6-6 to TRBJ2-7, with D perhaps matching TRBD1 (5 bases). The CDR3 contains 15 residues. Trimming removed 7 bases from V and 2 bases from J, with 18 bases in between. Germline V lookup: CDR1 MNHNY, CDR2 SVGAGI (reference sequence). As DNA, the CDR3 is TGTGCCAGCAAAGGGGCGAGATTAGGAGCCTACGAGCAGTACTTC. Translated: CASKGARLGAYEQYF.

The rearrangement links TRBV12-5 to TRBJ1-5; unclear D gene. The CDR3 length is 18 residues. The V gene lost 0 bases and the J gene lost 2 bases, with 17 bases spanning the gap. Germline CDR1 LGHNT, CDR2 FRNRAP. CDR3 amino acids: CASGLVLRHGRGNQPQHF. CDR3 nucleotides: TGTGCTAGTGGTTTGGTACTCCGACACGGGAGAGGCAATCAGCCCCAGCATTTT.

The V and J genes are TRBV29-1 and TRBJ1-5; 8 bases align to TRBD1. Trimming removed 4 bases from V and 5 bases from J; junction bases left unmatched: 7. CDR3 size: 14 residues. Germline CDR1 and CDR2: SQVTM and ANQGSEA. Written as DNA, the CDR3 is TGCAGCGTTGGTACAGGGGGTAGTGATCAGCCCCAGCATTTT. Its translation is CSVGTGGSDQPQHF.

This chain joins TRBV7-9 and TRBJ1-4, with D unclear. The length of the CDR3 is 17 residues. Germline CDR1 is SEHNR and CDR2 is FQNEAQ (reference sequence). Deletions cut 5 bases from V and 0 bases from J, with 16 bases between. CDR3 nucleotides: TGTGCCAGCAGCGGGTCGGCAGGCACCCCAACTAATGAAAAACTGTTTTTT. This encodes CASSGSAGTPTNEKLFF.

The CDR3 bases are TGTGCCAGCTCACCTGTCAGCGGGGGAGGCGCGGATACGCAGTATTTT. It yields the protein CASSPVSGGGADTQYF. The V gene is TRBV18, the J gene TRBJ2-3, with TRBD2 matching 8 bases. The germline V gene encodes CDR1 KGHSH and CDR2 LQKENI. The ends lost 3 bases at V and 6 bases at J; junction bases unmatched: 11. CDR3 length: 16 amino acids.

V gene TRBV7-9 combines with J gene TRBJ1-2, with 7 positions matching TRBD1. The germline CDR1 and CDR2 sequences are SEHNR and FQNEAQ (reference sequence). Trimming at V came to 0 bases and at J to 8 bases, leaving 12 bases not matched to a gene. The CDR3 is 16 residues long. The CDR3 is CASSLARGGQSGGYTF. The CDR3 nucleotides are TGTGCCAGCAGCTTAGCAAGAGGGGGACAGTCGGGCGGCTACACCTTC.

The V gene is TRBV5-1, the J gene TRBJ1-3, with D unresolved. Between the trimmed V and J ends, which lost 4 bases and 1 base, there was a span of 12 bases. CDR3 length equals 15 residues. Germline CDR1 and CDR2: SGHRS and YFSETQ. The CDR3 DNA follows: TGCGCCAGCAGCCCGGAGACCGTTTCTGGAAACACCATATATTTT. This gives the protein CASSPETVSGNTIYF.

The CDR3 reads CASRASGDSTDTQYF. Written as DNA, the CDR3 is TGTGCCAGCCGAGCTAGCGGGGATAGCACAGATACGCAGTATTTT. The chain is built from TRBV28 and TRBJ2-3, with 9 bases identical to TRBD2. The CDR3 loop spans 15 amino acids. The trim removed 8 bases at V and 0 bases at J, leaving 6 bases unmatched. Germline V gene lookup returns CDR1 MDHEN and CDR2 SYDVKM.

V and J are TRBV18 and TRBJ1-1; 11 nucleotides align to TRBD1. The CDR3 covers 18 residues. Germline assignment: CDR1 KGHSH and CDR2 LQKENI. V lost 2 bases, J lost 0 bases, and 8 bases stayed unmatched. CDR3 coding DNA: TGTGCCAGCTCACCAACTTCCGGGACAGGGGGACTGAACACTGAAGCTTTCTTT. This encodes CASSPTSGTGGLNTEAFF.

The J gene is TRBJ1-6, the V gene TRBV13; 10 positions match TRBD1. The CDR3 runs to 16 residues. V lost 3 bases to trimming and J lost 8 bases; unmatched junction nucleotides: 7. Germline V gene lookup returns CDR1 PRHDT and CDR2 FYEKMQ (reference sequence). CDR3 residues: CASSFAGQGTHSPLHF. The CDR3 DNA reads TGTGCCAGCAGCTTCGCGGGACAGGGGACACATTCACCCCTCCACTTT.

The CDR3 region has the DNA TGTGCCAGCTCACCAAACAGGGGGGACACTGAAGCTTTCTTT. It yields the protein CASSPNRGDTEAFF. V usage is TRBV18 and J usage is TRBJ1-1; 8 bases are shared with TRBD1. The CDR3 extends over 14 amino acids. Germline CDR1 and CDR2: KGHSH and LQKENI. The ends lost 2 bases at V and 3 bases at J; junction bases unmatched: 2.

The chain uses TRBV5-5 and TRBJ2-3, with TRBD1 as a possible D gene (6 bases). Germline CDR1 is SGHKS and CDR2 is YYEKEE (reference sequence). The length of the CDR3 is 14 residues. Trimming left V 6 bases short and J 0 bases short, with 11 bases between. The CDR3 is CASKTGPSTDTQYF. DNA for the CDR3: TGTGCCAGCAAGACAGGCCCTAGCACAGATACGCAGTATTTT.

The gene calls are TRBV15 and TRBJ1-6; D possibly corresponds to TRBD1 (6 bases). There are 15 residues in the CDR3. V lost 1 base and J lost 5, with 9 bases in between. Germline V lookup: CDR1 LNHNV, CDR2 YYDKDF (reference sequence). The CDR3 reads CATSRARDNNSPLHF. The DNA for the CDR3 is TGTGCCACCAGCAGAGCCCGGGACAATAATTCACCCCTCCACTTT.

The chain carries TRBV5-1 and TRBJ1-3; 7 bases are a match to TRBD1. The V gene end was trimmed by 3 bases and the J gene end by 2 bases; junction bases not matched to a gene: 5. The germline CDR1 and CDR2 sequences are SGHRS and YFSETQ. The CDR3 runs 15 residues. The CDR3 DNA is TGCGCCAGCAGCTGGTCTGGGACAGCTGGAAACACCATATATTTT. Its translation: CASSWSGTAGNTIYF.

This chain connects TRBV4-3 to TRBJ1-3; D call uncertain. The CDR3 loop spans 15 amino acids. From germline, CDR1 is LGHNA and CDR2 YSLEER. Trimming left V 2 bases short and J 4 bases short, with 12 bases between. In nucleotides, the CDR3 is TGCGCCAGCAGCCAATTATCAGTGGCAGGAAACACCATATATTTT. This sequence encodes CASSQLSVAGNTIYF.

The chain uses TRBV18 and TRBJ1-1; a weak D match, TRBD1 (5 bases). The CDR3 loop spans 14 amino acids. V was shortened by 1 base and J by 5 bases, with 11 bases between the two germline ends. In germline, CDR1 is KGHSH, CDR2 LQKENI. CDR3 sequence: CASSPQGQRTEAFF. CDR3 DNA sequence: TGTGCCAGCTCACCACAGGGGCAGAGGACTGAAGCTTTCTTT.

The chain couples TRBV9 to TRBJ1-2; 9 bases fit TRBD1. The CDR3 runs 16 residues. Germline V lookup: CDR1 SGDLS, CDR2 YYNGEE. J lost 3 bases, V lost 4 bases, and 10 bases had no gene match. The DNA of the CDR3 is TGTGCCAGCAGCTTAAGTCCCGGGACAGGGTACTATGGCTACACCTTC. It specifies CASSLSPGTGYYGYTF.

The chain joins TRBV5-1 to TRBJ2-1, with D possibly TRBD1 on 6 matching bases. The CDR3 has 15 residues. V gave up 3 bases and J gave up 0 bases, with 10 bases separating them. The germline CDR1 and CDR2 sequences are SGHRS and YFSETQ. The CDR3 protein is CASSSGQSSYNEQFF. The CDR3 DNA is TGCGCCAGCAGCTCGGGACAAAGCTCCTACAATGAGCAGTTCTTC.

The V and J genes are TRBV9 and TRBJ2-7; D perhaps matches TRBD2 (6 bases). The V end was cut by 0 bases, the J end by 1 base, with 17 bases between. CDR3 length: 17 residues. Germline CDR1 and CDR2: SGDLS and YYNGEE. CDR3 nucleotide sequence: TGTGCCAGCAGCGTAGGGCTTTCCGGGACTGGATCCTACGAGCAGTACTTC. Its protein is CASSVGLSGTGSYEQYF.

The V gene is TRBV6-4, the J gene TRBJ1-5; TRBD1 agrees at 7 bases. The V gene end was trimmed by 8 bases and the J gene end by 6 bases; junction bases not matched to a gene: 19. The V gene's germline CDR1 is MRHNA and CDR2 SNTAGT. The CDR3 is 17 residues long. The CDR3 spells CASYLCRLTGSSQPQHF. Written as DNA, the CDR3 is TGTGCCAGCTATCTATGCAGATTGACAGGGTCGAGTCAGCCCCAGCATTTT.

The chain is built from TRBV19 and TRBJ1-1, with TRBD1 matching over 9 bases. The CDR3 has 13 amino acids. Germline CDR1 reads LNHDA; CDR2 reads SQIVND (reference sequence). The V and J ends lost 9 bases and 5 bases, in that order; junction bases with no gene match: 7. CDR3 residues: CASNRDRVTEAFF. The CDR3 bases are TGTGCCAGCAACCGGGACAGGGTTACTGAAGCTTTCTTT.

The V gene is TRBV7-9, the J gene TRBJ2-7; maybe TRBD2 (5 bases). The V gene's germline CDR1 is SEHNR and CDR2 FQNEAQ (reference sequence). This CDR3 comprises 14 residues. The V gene lost 4 bases and the J gene lost 4 bases, with 14 bases spanning the gap. The CDR3 protein is CASSSPSRGYEQYF. Written as DNA, the CDR3 is TGTGCCAGCAGCTCCCCCTCCCGGGGATACGAGCAGTACTTC.